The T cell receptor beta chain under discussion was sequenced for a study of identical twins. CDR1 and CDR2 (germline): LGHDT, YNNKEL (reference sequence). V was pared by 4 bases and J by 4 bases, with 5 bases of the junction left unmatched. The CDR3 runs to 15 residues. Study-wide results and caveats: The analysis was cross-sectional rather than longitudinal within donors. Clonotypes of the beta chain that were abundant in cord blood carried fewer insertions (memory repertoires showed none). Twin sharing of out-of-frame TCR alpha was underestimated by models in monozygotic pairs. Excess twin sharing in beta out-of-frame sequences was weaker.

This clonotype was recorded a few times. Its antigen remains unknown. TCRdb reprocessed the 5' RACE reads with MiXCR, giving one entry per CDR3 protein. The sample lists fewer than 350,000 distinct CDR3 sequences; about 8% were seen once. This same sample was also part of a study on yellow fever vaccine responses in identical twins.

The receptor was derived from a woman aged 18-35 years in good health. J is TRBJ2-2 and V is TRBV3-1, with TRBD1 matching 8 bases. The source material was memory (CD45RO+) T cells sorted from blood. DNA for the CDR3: TGTGCCAGCAGCCCCTGGACAGGGCTCACCGGGGAGCTGTTTTTT. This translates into CASSPWTGLTGELFF. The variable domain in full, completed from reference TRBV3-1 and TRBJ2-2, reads DTAVSQTPKYLVTQMGNDKSIKCEQNLGHDTMYWYKQDSKKFLKIMFSYNNKELIINETVPNRFSPKSPDKAHLNLHINSLELGDSAVYFCASSPWTGLTGELFFGEGSRLTVL.